This T cell receptor beta chain was sequenced during a study of blood T cells in healthy people across ages. The study, taken as a whole, reports: Long-lived donors exceeded aged donors in naive CD4+ cells and diversity.

The V gene's germline CDR1 is SGHKS and CDR2 YYEKEE (reference sequence). Trimming cost V 3 bases and J 0 bases, with 14 bases left between them. This CDR3 comprises 16 residues. This clonotype was seen only a few times. The antigen is not known. A J-beta primer mix and a sample-barcoded 5' primer were used in a second PCR of roughly 7 to 12 cycles. From the 5' RACE reads, TCRdb called clonotypes with MiXCR, one entry per CDR3 protein. The sample contains nearly 1 million distinct CDR3 sequences, 51% of which appear only once. This sequence originates from a woman between 55 and 75 years old in good health. Material for sequencing was blood. The chain employs TRBV5-5 and TRBJ2-3; D call uncertain. The CDR3 DNA sequence: TGTGCCAGCAGCTCCTCGGTAGCCGATAGCACAGATACGCAGTATTTT. Its translation: CASSSSVADSTDTQYF.